This T cell receptor (beta chain) comes out of a study of response to subunit inactivated influenza vaccine. Via MiXCR, TCRdb re-called the RT-PCR reads, giving one row per CDR3 protein. The sample yields hundreds of thousands of distinct CDR3 sequences, 12% seen once. Germline V gives CDR1 LGHNA, CDR2 YSLEER. The junction had 9 bases not matched to a gene; V was cut back by 1 base and J by 3 bases. CDR3 size: 18 residues. The source material was PBMCs from blood, sampled on the day of vaccination. This sequence joins TRBV4-3 and TRBJ2-3, with 11 bases that match TRBD2. The clonotype was recovered from a man aged 45-65 years who received an inactivated influenza vaccine. CDR3 residues: CASSQGASGGRGTDTQYF. The CDR3 DNA reads TGCGCCAGCAGCCAAGGGGCTAGCGGGGGGCGGGGGACAGATACGCAGTATTTT.